The 19 T cell receptor beta chains below come from one sample, sequenced in a study of PD-1 blockade in classical Hodgkin lymphoma. Patients all relapsed after autologous stem cell transplantation, and there was variation in brentuximab vedotin exposure. The protocol was immunoSEQ multiplex PCR, while the TCRdb copy is restricted to in-frame clones and leaves out a portion. This sample carries 30,000 to 45,000 clones, 88% of them seen once, and the ten largest clones take 7.7%. The sample consisted of peripheral blood mononuclear cells (PBMCs), taken before the second cycle of nivolumab. The receptors stem from a human donor with classical Hodgkin lymphoma.

This clone occurred a few times. The chain has TRBV28 and TRBJ2-7, with D uncertain. Between the trimmed V and J ends, which lost 6 bases and 1 base, there was a span of 4 bases. Germline CDR1 and CDR2: MDHEN and SYDVKM. This CDR3 comprises 11 residues. CDR3 sequence (DNA): TGTGCCAGCAGCACATCCTACGAGCAGTACTTC. Translated, it gives CASSTSYEQYF. The variable domain in full, completed from reference TRBV28 and TRBJ2-7, reads DVKVTQSSRYLVKRTGEKVFLECVQDMDHENMFWYRQDPGLGLRLIYFSYDVKMKEKGDIPEGYSVSREKKERFSLILESASTNQTSMYLCASSTSYEQYFGPGTRLTVT.

The CDR3 region has the DNA TGTGCCAGCAGCTTAGTAACTCACTACAATGAGCAGTTCTTC. It codes for CASSLVTHYNEQFF. The V and J genes are TRBV7-2 and TRBJ2-1; D is ambiguous. The CDR3 consists of 14 residues. Germline assignment: CDR1 SGHTA and CDR2 FQGNSA. V was trimmed by 1 base and J by 3 bases, leaving 7 bases between them.

The V and J genes are TRBV27 and TRBJ1-2, with 7 bases fitting TRBD1. J was trimmed by 6 bases and V by 8 bases; bases with no gene match: 9. This CDR3 comprises 13 residues. Germline V gene data show CDR1 as MNHEY and CDR2 as SMNVEV (reference sequence). The CDR3 bases are TGTGCCAGCCTGGGAGGGGGCTATGATGGCTACACCTTC. It translates to CASLGGGYDGYTF.

The chain joins TRBV19 to TRBJ2-3, with TRBD1 as a possible D gene (5 bases). Germline-derived CDR1 and CDR2 are LNHDA and SQIVND (reference sequence). The CDR3 loop spans 15 amino acids. V shed 7 bases and J shed 0 bases, with 14 bases lying between them. CDR3 in DNA: TGTGCCAGTAACCCGTTGCAGGGTAGCACAGATACGCAGTATTTT. As protein: CASNPLQGSTDTQYF.

This chain links TRBV6-6 with TRBJ2-5; D is unclear. The germline CDR1 and CDR2 sequences are MNHNY and SVGAGI (reference sequence). The length of the CDR3 is 13 residues. The ends were cut back, 3 bases at V and 3 bases at J, with 8 bases in the middle. The CDR3 bases are TGTGCCAGCAGTTATAGGAAGGAAGAGACCCAGTACTTC. It codes for CASSYRKEETQYF.

The rearrangement links TRBV9 to TRBJ2-3; D call uncertain. The germline CDR1 and CDR2 sequences are SGDLS and YYNGEE. Trimming took off 1 base at V and 6 bases at J, with 6 bases between the two ends. This CDR3 contains 12 residues. In DNA, the CDR3 is TGTGCCAGCAGCGTATCCTGGGATACGCAGTATTTT. It specifies CASSVSWDTQYF.

The chain is built from TRBV29-1 and TRBJ1-2; no firm D call. The ends were cut back, 0 bases at V and 3 bases at J, with 5 bases in the middle. This CDR3 contains 12 residues. Germline V lookup: CDR1 SQVTM, CDR2 ANQGSEA. CDR3 residues: CSVEDYYYGYTF. CDR3 sequence (DNA): TGCAGCGTTGAAGATTACTACTATGGCTACACCTTC. Complete variable domain (other parts from reference TRBV29-1 and TRBJ1-2): SAVISQKPSRDICQRGTSLTIQCQVDSQVTMMFWYRQQPGQSLTLIATANQGSEATYESGFVIDKFPISRPNLTFSTLTVSNMSPEDSSIYLCSVEDYYYGYTFGSGTRLTVV.

The gene calls are TRBV7-9 and TRBJ2-1; D is perhaps TRBD2 (6 bases). CDR1 is SEHNR, CDR2 FQNEAQ, per germline (reference sequence). Trimming pared 3 bases from V and 1 base from J, leaving 10 bases between. The length of the CDR3 is 15 residues. The CDR3 region has the DNA TGTGCCAGCAGCTTGCGCGGGACTTCCTACAATGAGCAGTTCTTC. Translation gives CASSLRGTSYNEQFF.

The chain has TRBV19 and TRBJ2-7; D gene unclear. V was trimmed by 3 bases and J by 4 bases, leaving 13 bases between them. This CDR3 comprises 14 residues. From germline, CDR1 is LNHDA and CDR2 SQIVND (reference sequence). The CDR3 loop is CASSISWNLYEQYF. Here the CDR3 DNA reads TGTGCCAGTAGTATCTCGTGGAATTTATACGAGCAGTACTTC.

In DNA form, the CDR3 reads TGTGCCAGCAGCTTAGCGGTGCGGGAGGGCCCTCGAAAGACCCAGTACTTC. Translation: CASSLAVREGPRKTQYF. This chain uses TRBV7-2 with TRBJ2-5; 9 nucleotides agree with TRBD2. Germline lookup yields CDR1 SGHTA and CDR2 FQGNSA. The ends lost 0 bases at V and 6 bases at J; junction bases unmatched: 11. The CDR3 runs to 17 residues.

V and J are TRBV11-3 and TRBJ2-7; TRBD1 matches at 7 bases. Germline lookup yields CDR1 SGHNT and CDR2 YENEEA. The CDR3 is 13 amino acids. The V gene end was trimmed by 1 base and the J gene end by 7 bases; junction bases not matched to a gene: 4. CDR3 DNA sequence: TGTGCCAGCAGCTTAGGAACACAGGGGGAGCAGTACTTC. Protein product: CASSLGTQGEQYF.

The CDR3 sequence: CASSLGLPAYNEQFF. The CDR3 bases are TGTGCCAGCAGCCTGGGACTCCCGGCCTACAATGAGCAGTTCTTC. The J gene is TRBJ2-1, the V gene TRBV21-1; TRBD2 is the table's D call and was not checked against the DNA. TRBV21-1 is classified as a pseudogene. This CDR3 region has 15 residues.

The rearrangement uses TRBV14 and TRBJ2-1, with D perhaps TRBD1 (5 bases). Germline CDR1 is SGHDN and CDR2 is FVKESK. The CDR3 totals 17 residues. Trimming pared 3 bases from V and 2 bases from J, leaving 17 bases between. The CDR3 loop is CASSHLGSGIPYNEQFF. DNA for the CDR3: TGTGCCAGCAGCCACCTAGGTTCAGGGATCCCCTACAATGAGCAGTTCTTC.

The chain is built from TRBV2 and TRBJ1-1, with 7 bases that match TRBD1. This CDR3 is built from 14 residues. V lost 6 bases and J lost 1; bases outside the gene matches: 5. The germline V gene encodes CDR1 SNHLY and CDR2 FYNNEI. In nucleotides, the CDR3 is TGTGCCAGCAGCTCTGGGACAGCGAACACTGAAGCTTTCTTT. It specifies CASSSGTANTEAFF.

The rearrangement links TRBV6-4 to TRBJ2-4; 9 positions agree with TRBD1. In germline, CDR1 is MRHNA, CDR2 SNTAGT. The CDR3 spans 15 residues. V lost 4 bases and J lost 6; bases outside the gene matches: 7. The CDR3 nucleotides read TGTGCCAGCAGTGCAATACCGGGACAGGGAAACATTCAGTACTTC. As protein: CASSAIPGQGNIQYF.

V and J are TRBV2 and TRBJ2-5; 14 positions agree with TRBD2. The germline V gene encodes CDR1 SNHLY and CDR2 FYNNEI. The CDR3 runs 16 residues. DNA for the CDR3: TGTGCGAGCGGCCGACTGGGACTAGCGGGAGCGGGGACCCAGTACTTC. Its protein is CASGRLGLAGAGTQYF.

This sequence joins TRBV4-1 and TRBJ1-1; TRBD1 might be the D (6 bases). The germline V and J ends were trimmed by 4 bases and 11 bases, with 20 bases remaining between them. Germline-derived CDR1 and CDR2 are MGHRA and YSYEKL. There are 14 residues in the CDR3. The CDR3 DNA reads as TGCGCCAGCAGCCTCATCGAAGAGGGGGATAGGGCTTTCTTT. Amino acid sequence: CASSLIEEGDRAFF.

V usage is TRBV19 and J usage is TRBJ2-5; D is unresolved. Germline loops: CDR1 LNHDA, CDR2 SQIVND (reference sequence). This CDR3 has 17 residues. V was cut by 3 bases and J by 1 base, with 18 bases left in between. This CDR3 reads CASSILAVEWGQETQYF. The CDR3 nucleotides are TGTGCCAGTAGTATCCTGGCGGTAGAATGGGGCCAAGAGACCCAGTACTTC.

This sequence joins TRBV6-5 and TRBJ2-7; 9 bases align to TRBD1. Germline loops: CDR1 MNHEY, CDR2 SVGAGI. V gave up 5 bases and J gave up 4 bases; unmatched junction bases: 6. This CDR3 is 14 amino acids long. CDR3: CASSLRDRAYEQYF. CDR3 sequence (DNA): TGTGCCAGCAGTCTCCGGGACAGGGCATACGAGCAGTACTTC.